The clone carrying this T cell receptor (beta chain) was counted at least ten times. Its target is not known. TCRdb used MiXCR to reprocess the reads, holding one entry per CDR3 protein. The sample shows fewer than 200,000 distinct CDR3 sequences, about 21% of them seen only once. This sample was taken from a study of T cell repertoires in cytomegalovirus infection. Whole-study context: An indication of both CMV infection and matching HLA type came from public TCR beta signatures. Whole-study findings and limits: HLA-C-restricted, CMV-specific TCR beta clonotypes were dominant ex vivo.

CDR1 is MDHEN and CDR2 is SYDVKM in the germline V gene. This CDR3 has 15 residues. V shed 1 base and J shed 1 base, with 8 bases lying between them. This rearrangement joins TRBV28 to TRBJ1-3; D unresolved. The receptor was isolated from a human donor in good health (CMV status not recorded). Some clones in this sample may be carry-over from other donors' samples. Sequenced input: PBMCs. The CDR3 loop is CASSLYRGSGNTIYF. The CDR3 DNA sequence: TGTGCCAGCAGTTTATACCGGGGATCTGGAAACACCATATATTTT.